These T cell receptor beta chains were read from a single sample in a study of T-cell memory formation after mild COVID-19. Using its own MiXCR run on the 5' RACE reads, TCRdb lists one record per CDR3 protein. The data show roughly 280,000 distinct CDR3 sequences, approximately 8.4% seen once. Input material: PBMCs or a T cell subset sorted from them (not recorded which). The receptors stem from a young man who had mild COVID-19 (a few samples of this study predate the infection). Cell type and time point are not known. Both conserved end residues are part of each CDR3. D genes are given only for firm matches. The size field is filled for only some rows; it gives once, few, many or a size class.

V gene	clone size	D gene	J gene	CDR3 protein	CDR3 DNA
TRBV5-8	NA	TRBD1	TRBJ2-1	CASSFFQGATYNEQFF	TGTGCCAGCAGCTTCTTCCAGGGGGCTACCTACAATGAGCAGTTCTTC
TRBV4-1	few	NA	TRBJ2-2	CASSQRPWRNTGTNTGELFF	TGCGCCAGCAGCCAAAGACCTTGGCGAAATACAGGGACGAACACCGGGGAGCTGTTTTTT
TRBV27	few	NA	TRBJ2-1	CASSLSEGDSYNEQFF	TGTGCCAGCAGTTTATCGGAGGGGGACTCCTACAATGAGCAGTTCTTC
TRBV29-1	NA	NA	TRBJ1-3	CSVGRGNTIYF	TGCAGCGTTGGGCGTGGAAACACCATATATTTT
TRBV7-9	few	NA	TRBJ2-1	CASSPTYNEQFF	TGTGCCAGCAGCCCTACTTACAATGAGCAGTTCTTC
TRBV29-1	NA	NA	TRBJ1-1	CSVGPGTEAFF	TGCAGCGTCGGACCGGGGACTGAAGCTTTCTTT
TRBV30	few	NA	TRBJ1-2	CAWSPLNYGYTF	TGTGCCTGGTCGCCCCTTAACTATGGCTACACCTTC
TRBV20-1	NA	TRBD1	TRBJ1-1	CSARDSGQGVTEAFF	TGCAGTGCTAGAGATAGTGGACAGGGTGTGACTGAAGCTTTCTTT
TRBV6-2/TRBV6-3	NA	NA	TRBJ2-1	CASRNRVWSYNEQFF	TGTGCCAGCAGGAACAGGGTGTGGTCCTACAATGAGCAGTTCTTC
TRBV7-2	many	TRBD2	TRBJ2-2	CASRAQLAGNTGELFF	TGTGCCAGCCGAGCCCAACTAGCGGGGAACACCGGGGAGCTGTTTTTT
TRBV12-3/TRBV12-4	few	NA	TRBJ1-1	CASSKTVRNTEAFF	TGTGCCAGCAGTAAAACGGTGCGGAACACTGAAGCTTTCTTT
TRBV19	NA	NA	TRBJ2-7	CASSRNRSSYEQYF	TGTGCCAGTAGTCGCAACCGGAGCTCCTACGAGCAGTACTTC
TRBV4-3	many	NA	TRBJ2-7	CASSQVADFSYEQYF	TGCGCCAGCAGCCAAGTTGCGGATTTCTCCTACGAGCAGTACTTC
TRBV29-1	NA	TRBD1	TRBJ2-4	CSVYPGQGVLKNIQYF	TGCAGCGTCTACCCGGGACAGGGGGTTCTGAAAAACATTCAGTACTTC
TRBV27	NA	TRBD1	TRBJ2-7	CASSLRAGTGATEEYF	TGTGCCAGCAGTCTTAGGGCCGGGACAGGGGCCACGGAGGAGTACTTC
TRBV7-9	few	TRBD1	TRBJ1-5	CASRAQGSNQPQHF	TGTGCCAGCAGGGCACAGGGGAGCAATCAGCCCCAGCATTTT
TRBV4-1	NA	TRBD1	TRBJ1-2	CASSPGQGFGYTF	TGCGCCAGCAGCCCGGGACAGGGATTTGGCTACACCTTC
TRBV5-1	few	TRBD1	TRBJ1-5	CASSPGQGAGQPQHF	TGCGCCAGCAGCCCTGGACAGGGGGCGGGTCAGCCCCAGCATTTT
TRBV6-5	NA	TRBD1	TRBJ1-1	CASRLDRATEAFF	TGTGCCAGCAGACTCGACAGGGCCACTGAAGCTTTCTTT
TRBV6-5	many	TRBD1	TRBJ2-7	CASSYATGSYEQYF	TGTGCCAGCAGTTATGCGACAGGGTCCTACGAGCAGTACTTC
TRBV20-1	NA	TRBD1	TRBJ1-6	CSARELTGTNSPLHF	TGCAGTGCTAGAGAACTGACAGGGACTAATTCACCCCTCCACTTT
TRBV3-1	few	NA	TRBJ1-6	CASTTGEVNSPLHF	TGTGCCAGCACCACGGGGGAGGTTAATTCACCCCTCCACTTT
TRBV9	many	TRBD2	TRBJ2-7	CASSPRTSDYEQYF	TGTGCCAGCAGCCCCCGGACTAGCGACTACGAGCAGTACTTC
TRBV7-9	few	TRBD1	TRBJ2-5	CASSHSPDRGFGTQYF	TGTGCCAGCAGCCATTCACCGGACAGGGGCTTCGGGACCCAGTACTTC
TRBV2	NA	TRBD1	TRBJ2-7	CASSRDRETYEQYF	TGTGCCAGCAGCCGGGACAGGGAGACCTACGAGCAGTACTTC